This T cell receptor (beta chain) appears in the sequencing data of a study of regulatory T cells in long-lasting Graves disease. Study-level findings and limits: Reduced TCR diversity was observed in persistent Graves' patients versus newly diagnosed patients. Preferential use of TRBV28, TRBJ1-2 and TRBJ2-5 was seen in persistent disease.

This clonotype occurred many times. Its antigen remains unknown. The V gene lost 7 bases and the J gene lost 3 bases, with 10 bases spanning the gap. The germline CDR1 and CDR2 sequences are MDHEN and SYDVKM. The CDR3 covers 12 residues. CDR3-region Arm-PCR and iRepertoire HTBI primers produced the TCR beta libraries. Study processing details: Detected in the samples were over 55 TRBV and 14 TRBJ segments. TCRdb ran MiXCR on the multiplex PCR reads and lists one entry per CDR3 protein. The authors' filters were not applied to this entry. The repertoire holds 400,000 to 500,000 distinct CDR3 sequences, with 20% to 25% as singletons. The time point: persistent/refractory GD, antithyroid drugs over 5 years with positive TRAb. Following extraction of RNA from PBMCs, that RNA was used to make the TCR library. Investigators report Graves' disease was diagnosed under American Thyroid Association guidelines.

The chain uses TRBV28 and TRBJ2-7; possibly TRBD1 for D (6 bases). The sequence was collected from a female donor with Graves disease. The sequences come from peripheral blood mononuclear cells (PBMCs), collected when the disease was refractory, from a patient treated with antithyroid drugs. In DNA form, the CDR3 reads TGTGCCAGCACCGCCAGGGGCTACGAGCAGTACTTC. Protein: CASTARGYEQYF. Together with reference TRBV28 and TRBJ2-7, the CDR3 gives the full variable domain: DVKVTQSSRYLVKRTGEKVFLECVQDMDHENMFWYRQDPGLGLRLIYFSYDVKMKEKGDIPEGYSVSREKKERFSLILESASTNQTSMYLCASTARGYEQYFGPGTRLTVT.